One and the same sample provided the 8 T cell receptor beta chains below, sequenced in a study of beta chain features in type 1 diabetes (dated by TCRdb to between 2018 and 2020). Results and caveats for the whole study, not just this receptor: In all four CD4+ subsets, TCRB CDR3 length was moderately but significantly shorter in type 1 diabetes patients.

Libraries came from the immunoSEQ multiplex PCR assay. All of the isolated RNA was reverse transcribed with the High Capacity cDNA Reverse Transcription Kit, so expressed TCRB transcripts were sequenced. TCRdb took over this immuneACCESS table, retaining in-frame rearrangements with V and J assigned. Such tables are incomplete; in checked studies, under half of the missing clones stem from an unresolved V gene, and the remainder is unexplained. The sample table holds about 240,000 clones, of which approximately 15% were seen once. The ten biggest clones cover roughly 0.019% of the sample. The antigens for these receptors are not known. The specimen was naive CD4+ T cells from blood. Interpreted using the paper, the cell subset or site label stands for: true naive CD4+ T cells. The receptors here all came from a man between 25 and 39 years old with type 1 diabetes.

In its sample, this clone was seen a few times. The V call is TRBV7-9, the J call TRBJ1-2; D gene unclear. Trimming shortened V by 4 bases and J by 2 bases, and 8 bases separated the two germline ends. This CDR3 spans 13 amino acids. CDR1 and CDR2 from the germline V gene are SEHNR and FQNEAQ (reference sequence). As DNA, the CDR3 is TGTGCCAGCAGCTCCGTAGTCAACTATGGCTACACCTTC. This gives the protein CASSSVVNYGYTF.

This chain connects TRBV2 to TRBJ1-2; D not certain. Trimming shortened V by 2 bases and J by 8 bases, and 18 bases separated the two germline ends. The CDR3 contains 15 residues. Germline lookup yields CDR1 SNHLY and CDR2 FYNNEI. CDR3 DNA: TGTGCCAGCAGTGAATATCCCCCAGGAACCCGGGGCTACACCTTC. This encodes CASSEYPPGTRGYTF.

The chain has TRBV29-1 and TRBJ2-3; 8 bases map to TRBD2. The CDR3 spans 15 residues. Germline V gene lookup returns CDR1 SQVTM and CDR2 ANQGSEA. V lost 4 bases to trimming and J lost 4 bases; unmatched junction nucleotides: 10. The CDR3, as DNA: TGCAGCGTTGGTTCTACGGGAGGGCCCTCAGATACGCAGTATTTT. Its protein product is CSVGSTGGPSDTQYF.

This clone has a handful of counts. The V call is TRBV19, the J call TRBJ2-5, with TRBD1 identical over 7 bases. The CDR3 sequence is 13 residues long. CDR1 LNHDA and CDR2 SQIVND come from the germline V gene (reference sequence). V shed 5 bases and J 2 bases; nucleotides not matched to a gene: 2. This CDR3 reads CASSRDSQETQYF. The CDR3 DNA is TGTGCCAGTAGTCGGGACAGTCAAGAGACCCAGTACTTC.

J is TRBJ2-7 and V is TRBV5-1; D gene uncertain. Germline loops: CDR1 SGHRS, CDR2 YFSETQ. Trimming shortened V by 4 bases and J by 9 bases, and 17 bases separated the two germline ends. The CDR3 is 13 amino acids. DNA for the CDR3: TGCGCCAGCAGCCAAGACGACACAGAATGGCAGTACTTC. This encodes CASSQDDTEWQYF.

This clone appeared a few times. The V gene is TRBV19, the J gene TRBJ1-3; D may be TRBD1 (5 bases). This CDR3 is 17 amino acids long. CDR1 and CDR2 (germline): LNHDA, SQIVND (reference sequence). Trimming removed 6 bases at V and 0 bases at J, with 18 bases between. CDR3 residues: CASSLIPRQLSGNTIYF. The CDR3 DNA reads TGTGCCAGTAGCCTTATACCTCGACAGCTCTCTGGAAACACCATATATTTT.

In its sample, this clone was seen a few times. The chain couples TRBV30 to TRBJ2-2; weak D call: TRBD2 (5 bases). Deletions cut 4 bases from V and 4 bases from J, with 13 bases between. CDR3 size: 14 residues. Germline CDR1 and CDR2: GTSNPN and SVGIG (reference sequence). The CDR3 spells CAWTSGSGTGELFF. The CDR3 coding sequence is TGTGCCTGGACGTCGGGGTCGGGCACCGGGGAGCTGTTTTTT.

CDR3 coding DNA: TGTGCCAGCAGTTCTGCGGGGGCCTACAATGAGCAGTTCTTC. Translation gives CASSSAGAYNEQFF. V usage is TRBV28 and J usage is TRBJ2-1, with 7 bases fitting TRBD2. V gave up 4 bases and J gave up 2 bases; unmatched junction bases: 2. Germline values: CDR1 MDHEN, CDR2 SYDVKM. This CDR3 contains 14 residues.